A selection of T cell receptor beta chains follows, all from one sample in a study of lymphopenia after photon versus proton radiotherapy. Sequencing used immunoSEQ multiplex PCR; TCRdb keeps in-frame clones, though not all of them. The sample comprises about 45,000 clones, roughly 85% of which are singletons, and over 2% rests with the top ten. The source was peripheral blood, collected from a patient treated with photon-based radiotherapy. The receptor set was obtained from a man aged 40-55 years with gastric cancer. Each CDR3 is given with its conserved first and last residue. The D gene is left open where the match is weak. Where a row states a size, it is once, few, many or the class of an expanded clone; other rows omit it.

. | TRBJ2-7 | . | TRBV6-1 | CASSEAGPYEQYF | TGTGCCAGCAGTGAAGCAGGGCCCTACGAGCAGTACTTC
. | TRBJ2-3 | TRBD1 | TRBV13 | CASSPRGTGTDTQYF | TGTGCCAGCAGCCCACGGGGGACAGGAACAGATACGCAGTATTTT
. | TRBJ2-3 | TRBD2 | TRBV7-2 | CASSATSGARTDTQYF | TGTGCCAGCAGTGCGACTAGCGGGGCCCGAACAGATACGCAGTATTTT
. | TRBJ1-5 | . | TRBV19 | CASSIVSPDQPQHF | TGTGCCAGTAGTATAGTTAGTCCGGATCAGCCCCAGCATTTT
. | TRBJ2-7 | TRBD2 | TRBV9 | CASSATSGGYEQYF | TGTGCCAGCAGCGCGACTAGCGGGGGTTACGAGCAGTACTTC
. | TRBJ1-4 | . | TRBV4-1 | CASSQASVPTNEKLFF | TGCGCCAGCAGCCAAGCATCAGTCCCAACTAATGAAAAACTGTTTTTT
. | TRBJ1-5 | TRBD1 | TRBV7-8 | CASSPDRERQHF | TGTGCCAGCAGCCCGGACAGGGAAAGACAGCATTTT
. | TRBJ1-1 | . | TRBV27 | CASSLMGTSNTEAFF | TGTGCCAGCAGTTTAATGGGTACTTCGAACACTGAAGCTTTCTTT
. | TRBJ1-2 | . | TRBV5-4 | CASSLAYRARGYTF | TGTGCCAGCAGCTTGGCCTACAGGGCCAGAGGCTACACCTTC
. | TRBJ2-5 | . | TRBV27 | CASSWGGRRQETQYF | TGTGCCAGCAGTTGGGGGGGGCGACGTCAAGAGACCCAGTACTTC
. | TRBJ1-1 | . | TRBV9 | CASSPRGGLDTEAFF | TGTGCCAGCAGCCCCCGTGGAGGGTTGGACACTGAAGCTTTCTTT
. | TRBJ2-7 | . | TRBV2 | CASSNTFEQYF | TGTGCCAGCTCAAATACTTTCGAGCAGTACTTC
few | TRBJ1-2 | . | TRBV6-5 | CASSGGYTF | TGTGCCAGCTCGGGGGGCTACACCTTC
. | TRBJ1-2 | TRBD1 | TRBV18 | CASSPGVTGGVYGYTF | TGTGCCAGCTCACCAGGGGTGACAGGGGGCGTCTATGGCTACACCTTC
. | TRBJ2-2 | TRBD1 | TRBV13 | CASSLDLGQGLTGELFF | TGTGCCAGCAGCTTGGACCTGGGACAGGGCTTAACCGGGGAGCTGTTTTTT
. | TRBJ1-1 | . | TRBV18 | CASSPRSEAFF | TGTGCCAGCTCACCACGGTCTGAAGCTTTCTTT